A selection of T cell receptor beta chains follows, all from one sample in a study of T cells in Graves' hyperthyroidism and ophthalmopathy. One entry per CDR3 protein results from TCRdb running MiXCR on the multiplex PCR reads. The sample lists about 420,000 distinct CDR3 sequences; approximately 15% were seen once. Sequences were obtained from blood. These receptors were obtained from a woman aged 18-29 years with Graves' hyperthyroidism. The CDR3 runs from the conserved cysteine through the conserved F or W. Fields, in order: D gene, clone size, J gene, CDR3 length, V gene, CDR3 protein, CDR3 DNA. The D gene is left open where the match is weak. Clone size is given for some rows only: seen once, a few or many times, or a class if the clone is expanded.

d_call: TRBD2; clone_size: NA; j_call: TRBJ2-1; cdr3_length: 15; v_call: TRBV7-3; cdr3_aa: CASSEASGMYNEQFF; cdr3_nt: TGTGCCAGCAGCGAAGCTAGCGGAATGTACAATGAGCAGTTCTTC
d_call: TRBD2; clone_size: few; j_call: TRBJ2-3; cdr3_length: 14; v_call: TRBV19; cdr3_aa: CASSGLAGRDTQYF; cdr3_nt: TGTGCCAGTAGTGGTCTAGCGGGTCGGGATACGCAGTATTTT
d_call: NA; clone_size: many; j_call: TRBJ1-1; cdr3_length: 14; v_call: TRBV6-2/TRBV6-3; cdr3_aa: CASSWTGGGTEAFF; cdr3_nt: TGTGCCAGCAGTTGGACGGGCGGGGGAACTGAAGCTTTCTTT
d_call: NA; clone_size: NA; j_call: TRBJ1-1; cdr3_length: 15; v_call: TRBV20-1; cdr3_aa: CSAINPKAANTEAFF; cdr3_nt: TGCAGTGCTATAAACCCCAAGGCTGCGAACACTGAAGCTTTCTTT
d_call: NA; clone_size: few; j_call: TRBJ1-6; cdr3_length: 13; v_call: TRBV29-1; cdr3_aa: CSVSVGDNSPLHF; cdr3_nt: TGCAGCGTTAGTGTCGGTGATAATTCACCCCTCCACTTT
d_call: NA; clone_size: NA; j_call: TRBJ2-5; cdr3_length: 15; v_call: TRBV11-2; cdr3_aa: CASSLGLGLGETQYF; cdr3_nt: TGTGCCAGCAGCTTAGGTCTAGGGTTGGGAGAGACCCAGTACTTC
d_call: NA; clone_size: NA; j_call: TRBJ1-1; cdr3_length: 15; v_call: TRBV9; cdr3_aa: CASSVGGLAGTEAFF; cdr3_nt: TGTGCCAGCAGCGTAGGAGGGCTTGCAGGCACTGAAGCTTTCTTT
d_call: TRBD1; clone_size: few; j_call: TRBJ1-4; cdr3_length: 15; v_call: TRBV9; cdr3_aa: CASSGGQETNEKLFF; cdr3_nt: TGTGCCAGCAGCGGAGGACAGGAAACTAATGAAAAACTGTTTTTT
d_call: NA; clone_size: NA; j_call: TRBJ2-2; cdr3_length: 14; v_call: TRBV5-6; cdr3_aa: CASSLEGLAGELFF; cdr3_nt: TGTGCCAGCAGCTTGGAGGGATTGGCCGGGGAGCTGTTTTTT
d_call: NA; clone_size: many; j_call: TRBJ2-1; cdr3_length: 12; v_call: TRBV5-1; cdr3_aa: CASSLIADEQFF; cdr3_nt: TGCGCCAGCAGCTTGATTGCCGATGAGCAGTTCTTC
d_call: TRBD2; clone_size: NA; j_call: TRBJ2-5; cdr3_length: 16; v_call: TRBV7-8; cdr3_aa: CASSLISQRGQETQYF; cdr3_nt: TGTGCCAGCAGCTTAATTTCTCAGCGGGGTCAAGAGACCCAGTACTTC
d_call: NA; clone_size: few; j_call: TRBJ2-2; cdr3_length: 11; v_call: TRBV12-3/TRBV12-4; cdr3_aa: CASGRAGELFF; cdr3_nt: TGTGCCAGCGGTCGGGCCGGGGAGCTGTTTTTT
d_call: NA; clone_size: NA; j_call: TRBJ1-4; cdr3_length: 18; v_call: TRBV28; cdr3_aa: CASSSRGGLQSTNEKLFF; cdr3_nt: TGTGCCAGCAGTTCTAGGGGCGGCCTACAGTCAACTAATGAAAAACTGTTTTTT
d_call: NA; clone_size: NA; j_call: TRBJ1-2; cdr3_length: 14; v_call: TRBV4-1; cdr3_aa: CASSRGASVSGYTF; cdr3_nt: TGCGCCAGCAGCCGAGGGGCCAGTGTGTCCGGCTACACCTTC
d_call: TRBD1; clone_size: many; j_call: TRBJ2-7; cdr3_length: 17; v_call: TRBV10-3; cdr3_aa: CAISEHAGGDSSYEQYF; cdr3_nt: TGTGCCATCAGTGAGCACGCAGGGGGCGATAGCTCCTACGAGCAGTACTTC
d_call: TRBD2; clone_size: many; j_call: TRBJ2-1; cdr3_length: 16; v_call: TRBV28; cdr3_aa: CASRRTSGRSLHEQFF; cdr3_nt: TGTGCCAGCAGGCGGACTAGCGGGAGATCACTCCATGAGCAGTTCTTC
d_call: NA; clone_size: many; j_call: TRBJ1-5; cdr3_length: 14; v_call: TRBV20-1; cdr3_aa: CSGTDLGPNQPQHF; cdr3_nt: TGCAGCGGTACAGACTTGGGACCTAATCAGCCCCAGCATTTT
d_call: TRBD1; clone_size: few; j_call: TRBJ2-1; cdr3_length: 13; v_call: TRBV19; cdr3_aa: CASSIVGGDEQFF; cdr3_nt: TGTGCCAGTAGTATAGTAGGGGGCGATGAGCAGTTCTTC
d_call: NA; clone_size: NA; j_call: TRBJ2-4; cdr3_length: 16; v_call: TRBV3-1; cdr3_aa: CASSTGPPRGKNIQYF; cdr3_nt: TGTGCCAGCAGTACAGGGCCTCCCCGGGGCAAAAACATTCAGTACTTC
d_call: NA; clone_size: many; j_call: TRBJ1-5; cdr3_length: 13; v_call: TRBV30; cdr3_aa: CAWAPGGNQPQHF; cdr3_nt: TGTGCCTGGGCTCCGGGGGGAAATCAGCCCCAGCATTTT
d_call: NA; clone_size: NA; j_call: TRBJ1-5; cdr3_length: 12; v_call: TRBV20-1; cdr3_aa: CSAITANQPQHF; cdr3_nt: TGCAGTGCTATCACCGCAAATCAGCCCCAGCATTTT
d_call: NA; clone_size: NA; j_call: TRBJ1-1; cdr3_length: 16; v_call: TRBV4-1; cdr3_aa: CASSQVRIQSNTEAFF; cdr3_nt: TGCGCCAGCAGCCAAGTCCGAATACAGAGTAACACTGAAGCTTTCTTT
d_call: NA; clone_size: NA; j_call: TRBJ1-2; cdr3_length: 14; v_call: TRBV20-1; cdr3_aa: CSASRRGTDYGYTF; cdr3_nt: TGCAGTGCTTCCCGCCGGGGGACGGACTATGGCTACACCTTC
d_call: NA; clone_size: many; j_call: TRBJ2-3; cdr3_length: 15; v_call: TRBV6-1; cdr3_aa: CASLGRMMGADTQYF; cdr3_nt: TGTGCCAGCTTGGGCAGAATGATGGGGGCAGATACGCAGTATTTT
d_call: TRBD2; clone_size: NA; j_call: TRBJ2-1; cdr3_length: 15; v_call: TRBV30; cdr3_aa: CAWSEFGTSPNEQFF; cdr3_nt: TGTGCCTGGAGTGAGTTCGGGACTAGCCCGAATGAGCAGTTCTTC
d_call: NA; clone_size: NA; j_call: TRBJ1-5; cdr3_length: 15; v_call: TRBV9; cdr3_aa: CASSVGEGGTQPQHF; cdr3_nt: TGTGCCAGCAGCGTAGGGGAAGGGGGAACTCAGCCCCAGCATTTT
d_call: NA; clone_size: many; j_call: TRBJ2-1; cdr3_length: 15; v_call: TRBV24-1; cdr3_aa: CATSDLSMDYNEQFF; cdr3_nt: TGTGCCACCAGTGATTTGTCGATGGACTACAATGAGCAGTTCTTC
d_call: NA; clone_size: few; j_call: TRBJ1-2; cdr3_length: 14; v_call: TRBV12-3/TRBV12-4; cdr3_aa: CASSWGEGSLGYTF; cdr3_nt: TGTGCCAGCAGTTGGGGGGAGGGGAGTCTCGGCTACACCTTC
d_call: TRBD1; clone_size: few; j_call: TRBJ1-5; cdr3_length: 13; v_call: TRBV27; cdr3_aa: CASTDRGGQPQHF; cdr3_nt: TGTGCCAGCACAGACAGGGGGGGTCAGCCCCAGCATTTT
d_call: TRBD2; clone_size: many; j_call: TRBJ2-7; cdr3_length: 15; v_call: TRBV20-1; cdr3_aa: CSARDRKRDSYEQYF; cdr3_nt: TGCAGTGCTAGAGATCGGAAGCGGGACTCCTACGAGCAGTACTTC
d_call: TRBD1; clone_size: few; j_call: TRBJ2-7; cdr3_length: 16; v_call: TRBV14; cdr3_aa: CASSPLTRDSRYEQYF; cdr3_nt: TGTGCCAGCAGTCCCCTTACTCGGGACAGTCGCTACGAGCAGTACTTC
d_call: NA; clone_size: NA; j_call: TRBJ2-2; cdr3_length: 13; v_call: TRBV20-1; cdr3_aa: CSARLRNTGELFF; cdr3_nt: TGCAGTGCTAGACTTAGGAACACCGGGGAGCTGTTTTTT
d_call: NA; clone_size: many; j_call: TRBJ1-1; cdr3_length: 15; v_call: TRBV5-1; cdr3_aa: CASSFDGQSATEAFF; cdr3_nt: TGCGCCAGCAGCTTTGACGGACAAAGTGCCACTGAAGCTTTCTTT
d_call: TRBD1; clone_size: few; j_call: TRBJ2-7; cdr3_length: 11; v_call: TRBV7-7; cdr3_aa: CDLKQGCEQYF; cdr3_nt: TGCGACCTAAAACAGGGGTGCGAGCAGTACTTC
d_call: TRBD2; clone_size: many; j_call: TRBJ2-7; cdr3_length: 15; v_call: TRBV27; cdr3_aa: CASSPQASGSPEQYF; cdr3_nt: TGTGCCAGCAGCCCACAGGCTAGCGGGAGTCCCGAGCAGTACTTC
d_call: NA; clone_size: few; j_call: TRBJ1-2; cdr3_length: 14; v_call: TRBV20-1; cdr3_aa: CSARAIGGADGYTF; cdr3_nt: TGCAGTGCTAGAGCGATCGGGGGGGCAGACGGCTACACCTTC
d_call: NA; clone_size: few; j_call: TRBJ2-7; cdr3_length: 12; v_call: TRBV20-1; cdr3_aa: CSTTFSSYEQYF; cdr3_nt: TGCAGTACTACTTTCAGCTCCTACGAGCAGTACTTC
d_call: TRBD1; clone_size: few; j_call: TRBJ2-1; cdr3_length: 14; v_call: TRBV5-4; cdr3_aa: CASSSSNRGNEQFF; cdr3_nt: TGTGCCAGCAGCTCGTCGAACAGGGGCAATGAGCAGTTCTTC
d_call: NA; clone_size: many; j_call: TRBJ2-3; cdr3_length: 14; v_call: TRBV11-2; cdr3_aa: CASSTRGVTDTQYF; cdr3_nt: TGTGCCAGCAGCACCCGAGGGGTCACAGATACGCAGTATTTT
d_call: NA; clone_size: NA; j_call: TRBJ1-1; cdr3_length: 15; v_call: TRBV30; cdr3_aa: CAWSVGLGRNTEAFF; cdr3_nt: TGTGCCTGGAGTGTCGGGCTGGGGAGGAACACTGAAGCTTTCTTT